Shown below are 15 T cell receptor beta chains from a single sample sequenced in a study of OX40 agonist ivuxolimab in advanced cancers. The repertoire was sequenced with immunoSEQ multiplex PCR; TCRdb's copy has only in-frame clones and lacks some. The repertoire holds about 15,000 clones, with roughly 60% as singletons. The sample was CD4+ or CD8+ T cells sorted from blood, taken in a trial of the OX40 agonist ivuxolimab. These receptors all stem from an adult with an advanced solid tumor such as melanoma, head and neck, liver or kidney cancer.

V gene TRBV6-5 combines with J gene TRBJ1-5; D call uncertain. CDR3 length equals 14 residues. Trimming cost V 5 bases and J 9 bases, with 17 bases left between them. Germline V CDR1 and CDR2: MNHEY, SVGAGI. As DNA, the CDR3 is TGTGCCAGCAGTGAAGGTCGGTACACCGGGCCCCAGCATTTT. It specifies CASSEGRYTGPQHF.

This sequence joins TRBV28 and TRBJ2-1, with D possibly being TRBD1 or TRBD2 (6 bases each). CDR1 is MDHEN and CDR2 is SYDVKM in the germline V gene. This CDR3 contains 16 residues. Trimming cost V 6 bases and J 3 bases, with 18 bases left between them. In DNA form, the CDR3 reads TGTGCCAGCAGACCTCCCGACAGGAGGGGCTACAATGAGCAGTTCTTC. Its protein is CASRPPDRRGYNEQFF.

The chain uses TRBV27 and TRBJ1-5; D ambiguous. CDR3 size: 13 residues. Germline V gives CDR1 MNHEY, CDR2 SMNVEV (reference sequence). V was pared by 0 bases and J by 4 bases, with 4 bases between. For the CDR3, the DNA is TGTGCCAGCAGTTTATCGGTGAATCAGCCCCAGCATTTT. As protein: CASSLSVNQPQHF.

The chain carries TRBV7-9 and TRBJ2-5; 10 bases line up with TRBD1. CDR3 size: 15 residues. Germline-derived CDR1 and CDR2 are SEHNR and FQNEAQ (reference sequence). Trimming took 5 bases from V and 5 from J; bases not matched to a gene: 8. In nucleotides, the CDR3 is TGTGCCAGCAGCGGCCGGGACAGGGGAGGGGAGACCCAGTACTTC. Amino acids: CASSGRDRGGETQYF.

The chain carries TRBV13 and TRBJ2-3; TRBD2 matches 16 bases. The germline V gene encodes CDR1 PRHDT and CDR2 FYEKMQ (reference sequence). V was pared by 1 base and J by 5 bases, with 9 bases of the junction left unmatched. This CDR3 is built from 19 residues. The CDR3 region is CASSLAAGTSGGAEDTQYF. CDR3 bases: TGTGCCAGCAGCTTAGCGGCCGGGACTAGCGGGGGGGCCGAAGATACGCAGTATTTT. The full variable domain, its missing parts supplied by reference TRBV13 and TRBJ2-3, is AAGVIQSPRHLIKEKRETATLKCYPIPRHDTVYWYQQGPGQDPQFLISFYEKMQSDKGSIPDRFSAQQFSDYHSELNMSSLELGDSALYFCASSLAAGTSGGAEDTQYFGPGTRLTVL.

This clone was counted once. This chain links TRBV4-1 with TRBJ1-1; D might be TRBD1 (5 bases). Germline-derived CDR1 and CDR2 are MGHRA and YSYEKL. CDR3 length equals 14 residues. Trimming removed 7 bases at V and 1 base at J, with 13 bases between. The DNA for the CDR3 is TGCGCCAGCAATCTGGGGGGGGAGAACACTGAAGCTTTCTTT. This encodes CASNLGGENTEAFF.

The rearrangement links TRBV7-9 to TRBJ1-2; 7 bases line up with TRBD1. The CDR3 is made up of 17 amino acids. Germline V gives CDR1 SEHNR, CDR2 FQNEAQ (reference sequence). The ends lost 5 bases at V and 1 base at J; junction bases unmatched: 13. CDR3 loop: CASSRGDSGPFNYGYTF. The CDR3 region has the DNA TGTGCCAGCAGCCGTGGGGACAGCGGCCCCTTTAACTATGGCTACACCTTC.

The chain links TRBV27 to TRBJ2-7, with TRBD2 matching 8 bases. Unmatched junction bases numbered 4, after V lost 0 bases and J lost 0 bases. The CDR3 is made up of 16 amino acids. Looked up from germline, CDR1 is MNHEY and CDR2 is SMNVEV (reference sequence). CDR3 nucleotide sequence: TGTGCCAGCAGTTTATCGACTAGCGACAGCTCCTACGAGCAGTACTTC. Translated, it gives CASSLSTSDSSYEQYF.

This clone counts as medium-sized (0.01 to 0.1%). The chain has TRBV7-9 and TRBJ2-7; 8 bases match TRBD1. The CDR3 extends over 13 amino acids. Trimming removed 11 bases from V and 0 bases from J; junction bases left unmatched: 6. Germline V gene sequence: CDR1 SEHNR, CDR2 FQNEAQ (reference sequence). The CDR3: CACTGGTSYEQYF. As DNA, the CDR3 is TGTGCCTGCACAGGGGGGACCTCCTACGAGCAGTACTTC.

The rearrangement links TRBV7-3 to TRBJ2-1; TRBD2 might be the D (5 bases). Germline V CDR1 and CDR2: SGHTA, FQGTGA. The CDR3 has 15 residues. The V end was cut by 4 bases, the J end by 4 bases, with 14 bases between. The DNA of the CDR3 is TGTGCCAGCAGCTATAGCGACATGGGGTACAATGAGCAGTTCTTC. Encoded protein: CASSYSDMGYNEQFF.

The chain joins TRBV4-1 to TRBJ1-5; TRBD1 matches 9 bases. V was clipped by 2 bases and J by 3 bases; unmatched bases: 5. The CDR3 extends over 16 amino acids. Germline assignment: CDR1 MGHRA and CDR2 YSYEKL. This chain's CDR3 is CASSQLQGADNQPQHF. The CDR3 DNA is TGCGCCAGCAGCCAACTACAGGGGGCGGACAATCAGCCCCAGCATTTT.

This rearrangement joins TRBV4-3 to TRBJ2-1, with 11 bases matching TRBD2. V lost 2 bases to trimming and J lost 7 bases; unmatched junction nucleotides: 7. The CDR3 length is 16 residues. CDR1 is LGHNA, CDR2 YSLEER, per germline. CDR3 residues: CASSQYSGGALNEQFF. The CDR3 DNA follows: TGCGCCAGCAGCCAATATAGCGGGGGGGCCTTGAATGAGCAGTTCTTC.

The chain is built from TRBV6-5 and TRBJ2-7; maybe TRBD1 (5 bases). The CDR3 sequence is 14 residues long. Germline CDR1 and CDR2: MNHEY and SVGAGI. The germline V and J ends were trimmed by 0 bases and 4 bases, with 10 bases remaining between them. The DNA of the CDR3 is TGTGCCAGCAGTTACTCTACAGGAATGTACGAGCAGTACTTC. This translates into CASSYSTGMYEQYF.

For the CDR3, the DNA is TGTGCCACCTCCGACAGGGACACAGATACGCAGTATTTT. It translates to CATSDRDTDTQYF. The chain recombines TRBV11-2 with TRBJ2-3; 7 bases line up with TRBD1. This CDR3 is 13 amino acids long. Germline loops: CDR1 SGHAT, CDR2 FQNNGV. V shed 10 bases and J 2 bases; nucleotides not matched to a gene: 6. Looking up the rest from reference TRBV11-2 and TRBJ2-3 gives the full variable domain: EAGVAQSPRYKIIEKRQSVAFWCNPISGHATLYWYQQILGQGPKLLIQFQNNGVVDDSQLPKDRFSAERLKGVDSTLKIQPAKLEDSAVYLCATSDRDTDTQYFGPGTRLTVL.

By sample fraction, this clone is medium-sized. This sequence joins TRBV6-6 and TRBJ1-3; D gene ambiguous. This CDR3 contains 14 residues. V gave up 5 bases and J gave up 4 bases, with 12 bases separating them. The V gene's germline CDR1 is MNHNY and CDR2 SVGAGI (reference sequence). The CDR3 DNA reads as TGTGCCAGCAGTCCGGGCGCTGTCGGAAACACCATATATTTT. Its protein is CASSPGAVGNTIYF.